Sequencing of this T cell receptor beta chain was carried out in a study of Graves' ophthalmopathy and Graves' hyperthyroidism. The study's findings and limits: For separating ophthalmopathy from stable hyperthyroidism, a 13-signature model gave 87.88% sensitivity and 75% to 83% specificity.

The table lists this clonotype with many counts. Its antigen remains unidentified. Amplification from RNA transcripts yielded the TCR beta CDR3 regions. RT-PCR with HTBI primers came first, then second-round multiplex PCR. TCRdb used MiXCR to reprocess the multiplex PCR reads, holding one entry per CDR3 protein. This table has 740,000 or so distinct CDR3 sequences, 40% appearing once. The study excluded patients with other autoimmune diseases, uncontrolled infections, pregnancy or lactation. The sequenced material came from peripheral blood. This sequence was found in an adult man with Graves' ophthalmopathy.

The CDR3 bases are TGTGCCAGCAGCCCCGGAACAGGGGGATGGGGGGAGCAGTACTTC. It codes for CASSPGTGGWGEQYF. This chain uses TRBV7-2 with TRBJ2-7; 8 nucleotides match TRBD1. Trimming removed 5 bases from V and 7 bases from J; junction bases left unmatched: 13. CDR3 length: 15 amino acids. Germline V gives CDR1 SGHTA, CDR2 FQGNSA.